This is a list of T cell receptor beta chains from one sample in a study of blood T cell repertoires in COVID-19. The assay was immunoSEQ multiplex PCR, and TCRdb's table has in-frame clones only and misses some. The sample has 250,000 to 350,000 clones, 86% seen once. The sequenced sample was peripheral blood. These receptors were collected from a woman aged 30 to 39 with active or convalescent COVID-19. The CDR3 runs from the conserved cysteine through the conserved F or W. D genes are given only for firm matches. For some rows the clone size is stated as once, few or many, or as a class when expanded; others skip it.

TRBJ1-2	TRBV10-3	few	.	CAISESAGHYGYTF	TGTGCCATCAGTGAGTCTGCAGGGCACTATGGCTACACCTTC
TRBJ1-2	TRBV7-8	.	TRBD1	CASSLVMTGQDGYTF	TGTGCCAGCAGCTTAGTAATGACAGGGCAGGATGGCTACACCTTC
TRBJ1-5	TRBV7-3	few	TRBD1	CASSWDRDQPQHF	TGTGCCAGCAGCTGGGACAGAGATCAGCCCCAGCATTTT
TRBJ1-4	TRBV7-2	once	.	CASSLPGEEKLFF	TGTGCCAGCAGCTTACCGGGGGAAGAAAAACTGTTTTTT
TRBJ2-3	TRBV28	.	TRBD2	CASSFSGGALTDTQYF	TGTGCCAGCAGTTTTAGCGGGGGGGCCCTCACAGATACGCAGTATTTT
TRBJ2-5	TRBV30	.	TRBD2	CAWSRASGAQETQYF	TGTGCCTGGAGTCGCGCTAGCGGGGCACAAGAGACCCAGTACTTC
TRBJ1-5	TRBV18	.	TRBD1	CASSLGQDLRASNQPQHF	TGTGCCAGCTCACTGGGACAGGACTTACGCGCCAGCAATCAGCCCCAGCATTTT
TRBJ1-2	TRBV30	.	TRBD1	CAWSPRDRVTSYTF	TGTGCCTGGAGTCCCCGGGACAGGGTTACAAGCTACACCTTC
TRBJ2-3	TRBV3-1/TRBV3-2	few	TRBD1	CASMPGQGPYTQYF	TGTGCCAGCATGCCGGGACAGGGACCGTATACGCAGTATTTT
TRBJ2-5	TRBV6-1	.	TRBD2	CASSEAPGGGAARTQYF	TGTGCCAGCAGTGAAGCGCCGGGCGGGGGGGCTGCAAGGACCCAGTACTTC
TRBJ2-3	TRBV10-2	few	TRBD2	CASSGTRGGDTQYF	TGCGCCAGCAGCGGGACTAGAGGGGGGGATACGCAGTATTTT
TRBJ1-3	TRBV4-1	once	.	CASSLQQGSTGNTIYF	TGCGCCAGCAGCCTCCAACAGGGCTCTACTGGAAACACCATATATTTT
TRBJ2-3	TRBV5-1	.	.	CASSLGGHAGTDTQYF	TGCGCCAGCAGCTTGGGAGGACACGCGGGCACAGATACGCAGTATTTT
TRBJ2-5	TRBV9	.	TRBD1	CASSTRTGDETQYF	TGTGCCAGCAGCACCAGGACAGGGGATGAGACCCAGTACTTC
TRBJ2-7	TRBV28	.	.	CASSGLVSSYEQYF	TGTGCCAGCAGCGGACTCGTCAGCTCCTACGAGCAGTACTTC
TRBJ2-4	TRBV11-2	.	.	CATQVRASKNIQYF	TGTGCGACGCAGGTGAGGGCGTCCAAAAACATTCAGTACTTC
TRBJ1-1	TRBV6-6	.	.	CASSYSARRSEAFF	TGTGCCAGCAGTTACTCGGCGAGGAGGTCTGAAGCTTTCTTT
TRBJ1-6	TRBV28	.	.	CATQGTYPPLHF	TGTGCCACACAGGGTACGTATCCACCCCTCCACTTT